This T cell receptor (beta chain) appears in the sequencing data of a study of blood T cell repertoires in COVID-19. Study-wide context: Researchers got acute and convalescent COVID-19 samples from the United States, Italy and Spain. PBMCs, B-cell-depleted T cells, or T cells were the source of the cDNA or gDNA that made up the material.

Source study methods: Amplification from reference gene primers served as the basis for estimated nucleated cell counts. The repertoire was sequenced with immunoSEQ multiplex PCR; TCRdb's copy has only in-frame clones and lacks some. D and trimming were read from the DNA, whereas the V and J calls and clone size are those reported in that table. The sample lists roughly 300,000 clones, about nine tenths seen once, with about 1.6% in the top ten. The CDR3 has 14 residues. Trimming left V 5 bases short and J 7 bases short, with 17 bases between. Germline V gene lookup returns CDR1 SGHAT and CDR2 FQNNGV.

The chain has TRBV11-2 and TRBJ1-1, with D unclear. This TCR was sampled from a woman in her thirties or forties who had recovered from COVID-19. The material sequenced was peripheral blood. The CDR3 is CASSVNELYFEAFF. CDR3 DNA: TGTGCCAGCAGCGTTAATGAACTATACTTTGAAGCTTTCTTT.